This section outlines one T cell receptor beta chain sequence together with its context. The target antigen is unknown. J lost 5 bases, V lost 2 bases, and 7 bases had no gene match. This CDR3 has 17 residues. Germline-derived CDR1 and CDR2 are MGHRA and YSYEKL. The data stem from a study of identical twins. TCRdb re-derived calls from the 5' RACE reads in MiXCR, one entry per CDR3 protein. The sample has about 890,000 distinct CDR3 sequences; 12% are singletons. Study-wide points: With monozygotic twins, out-of-frame TCR alpha sharing exceeded what models estimated.

These data also formed part of another study, on yellow fever vaccine responses in identical twins.

The TCR sequence derives from a woman between 18 and 30 years old in good health. The chain recombines TRBV4-1 with TRBJ2-1, with 12 bases identical to TRBD2. Sequencing was performed on PBMCs. This chain's CDR3 is CASSQREGLAGDNEQFF. In nucleotides, the CDR3 is TGCGCCAGCAGCCAAAGGGAGGGACTAGCGGGCGACAATGAGCAGTTCTTC.